The sequence of this T cell receptor (beta chain) was determined in a study of blood T cell repertoires in COVID-19. Study background: Sites in the United States, Italy and Spain provided acute and convalescent COVID-19 samples.

The V gene's germline CDR1 is SGHNT and CDR2 YYREEE (reference sequence). V lost 4 bases to trimming and J lost 6 bases, with 14 bases between them. The CDR3 consists of 14 residues. TCRdb's copy holds only in-frame clones and misses some; the assay was immunoSEQ multiplex PCR. The sample has approximately 300,000 clones, over 80% seen once; the top ten hold about 4%. J is TRBJ1-5 and V is TRBV5-4; possibly TRBD1 for D (6 bases). The receptor was derived from a woman in her thirties or forties with acute or convalescent COVID-19. The sample consisted of peripheral blood. CDR3 sequence reads: CASSVAGVAQPQHF. Here the CDR3 DNA reads TGTGCCAGCAGCGTTGCAGGGGTGGCTCAGCCCCAGCATTTT.